The rows below give T cell receptor beta chains drawn from one sample of a study of blood T cell repertoires in COVID-19. The assay was immunoSEQ multiplex PCR, and TCRdb's table has in-frame clones only and misses some. The table records about 12,000 clones, over 90% of them present only once. The sample was peripheral blood. These receptors were obtained from a woman aged 70-85 years with active COVID-19. The CDR3 runs from the conserved cysteine through the conserved F or W. Fields, in order: J gene, V gene, D gene, clone size, CDR3 protein, CDR3 DNA. A D gene is named only where the DNA matches it firmly. A clone size is listed for some rows: how often the clone was seen (once, few, many), or a class if it is expanded.

j_gene: TRBJ2-7; v_gene: TRBV10-3; d_gene: .; abundance: .; CDR3aa: CAISGGGTLWSYEQYF; CDR3nt: TGTGCCATCAGTGGGGGGGGGACACTCTGGTCCTACGAGCAGTACTTC
j_gene: TRBJ1-5; v_gene: TRBV21-1; d_gene: .; abundance: .; CDR3aa: CARRDSNQPQHF; CDR3nt: TGTGCCAGGAGGGACAGTAATCAGCCCCAGCATTTT
j_gene: TRBJ2-7; v_gene: TRBV7-2; d_gene: TRBD2; abundance: few; CDR3aa: CASSPIAGPSYEQYF; CDR3nt: TGTGCCAGCAGCCCGATAGCGGGTCCCTCCTACGAGCAGTACTTC
j_gene: TRBJ2-7; v_gene: TRBV5-1; d_gene: TRBD1; abundance: .; CDR3aa: CASSQTGGYEQYF; CDR3nt: TGCGCCAGCAGCCAAACAGGGGGCTACGAGCAGTACTTC
j_gene: TRBJ2-1; v_gene: TRBV15; d_gene: TRBD2; abundance: once; CDR3aa: CATRREGSWNEQFF; CDR3nt: TGTGCCACCAGGCGGGAGGGGAGCTGGAATGAGCAGTTCTTC
j_gene: TRBJ1-1; v_gene: TRBV7-2; d_gene: .; abundance: .; CDR3aa: CASSLAGAGSRTEAFF; CDR3nt: TGTGCCAGCAGCTTAGCTGGGGCTGGGTCGAGAACTGAAGCTTTCTTT
j_gene: TRBJ1-6; v_gene: TRBV18; d_gene: .; abundance: .; CDR3aa: CASSPTENNNSPLHF; CDR3nt: TGTGCCAGCTCACCGACAGAAAACAATAATTCACCCCTCCACTTT
j_gene: TRBJ2-5; v_gene: TRBV7-3; d_gene: .; abundance: .; CDR3aa: CASRSPGGETQYF; CDR3nt: TGTGCCAGCAGATCACCCGGAGGAGAGACCCAGTACTTC
j_gene: TRBJ1-1; v_gene: TRBV28; d_gene: .; abundance: .; CDR3aa: CASSLNRVEAFF; CDR3nt: TGTGCCAGCAGCCTTAACAGGGTTGAAGCTTTCTTT
j_gene: TRBJ2-1; v_gene: TRBV15; d_gene: .; abundance: .; CDR3aa: CATSRDGAMNNEQFF; CDR3nt: TGTGCCACCAGCAGAGATGGAGCTATGAACAATGAGCAGTTCTTC
j_gene: TRBJ2-2; v_gene: TRBV5-4; d_gene: TRBD2; abundance: .; CDR3aa: CASSFGGSGELFF; CDR3nt: TGTGCCAGCAGCTTCGGCGGGAGCGGGGAGCTGTTTTTT
j_gene: TRBJ1-2; v_gene: TRBV30; d_gene: .; abundance: .; CDR3aa: CAGNQKGDGYTF; CDR3nt: TGTGCCGGCAATCAGAAAGGGGATGGCTACACCTTC
j_gene: TRBJ1-3; v_gene: TRBV19; d_gene: TRBD1; abundance: .; CDR3aa: CASSRLPQGTITPGNTIYF; CDR3nt: TGTGCCAGTAGCAGGCTTCCACAGGGGACGATTACCCCCGGAAACACCATATATTTT
j_gene: TRBJ1-1; v_gene: TRBV5-1; d_gene: .; abundance: .; CDR3aa: CASSLLESNTEAFF; CDR3nt: TGCGCCAGCAGCCTGCTTGAGTCGAACACTGAAGCTTTCTTT
j_gene: TRBJ1-6; v_gene: TRBV6-5; d_gene: TRBD1; abundance: once; CDR3aa: CASSLGTGGGSPLHF; CDR3nt: TGTGCCAGCAGTTTGGGGACAGGGGGTGGGTCACCCCTCCACTTT
j_gene: TRBJ2-5; v_gene: TRBV11-1; d_gene: TRBD1; abundance: .; CDR3aa: CASSLGQGEETQYF; CDR3nt: TGTGCCAGCAGCTTAGGACAGGGAGAAGAGACCCAGTACTTC
j_gene: TRBJ1-5; v_gene: TRBV28; d_gene: .; abundance: .; CDR3aa: CASRALNQPQHF; CDR3nt: TGTGCCAGCAGGGCCCTCAATCAGCCCCAGCATTTT
j_gene: TRBJ2-7; v_gene: TRBV4-1; d_gene: TRBD2; abundance: .; CDR3aa: CASSQRTSGRADSYEQYF; CDR3nt: TGCGCCAGCAGCCAGAGGACTAGCGGGAGGGCCGACTCCTACGAGCAGTACTTC
j_gene: TRBJ1-2; v_gene: TRBV3-1/TRBV3-2; d_gene: TRBD1; abundance: .; CDR3aa: CASSQLPGTGGYGYTF; CDR3nt: TGTGCCAGCAGCCAATTACCCGGGACAGGGGGCTATGGCTACACCTTC
j_gene: TRBJ2-1; v_gene: TRBV27; d_gene: TRBD2; abundance: .; CDR3aa: CASSLGTSGNEQFF; CDR3nt: TGTGCCAGCAGTTTAGGGACTAGCGGGAATGAGCAGTTCTTC
j_gene: TRBJ2-2; v_gene: TRBV29-1; d_gene: .; abundance: once; CDR3aa: CSVVERATGTGELFF; CDR3nt: TGCAGCGTTGTTGAGAGGGCCACCGGGACCGGGGAGCTGTTTTTT
j_gene: TRBJ2-7; v_gene: TRBV19; d_gene: TRBD1; abundance: .; CDR3aa: CASSSGTGRHEQYF; CDR3nt: TGTGCCAGTAGTTCCGGGACAGGGCGCCACGAGCAGTACTTC
j_gene: TRBJ2-7; v_gene: TRBV7-2; d_gene: TRBD1; abundance: .; CDR3aa: CASSIDRGSYEQYF; CDR3nt: TGTGCCAGCAGCATCGACAGGGGGTCCTACGAGCAGTACTTC
j_gene: TRBJ1-3; v_gene: TRBV28; d_gene: TRBD1; abundance: .; CDR3aa: CASSLQQGYSGNTIYF; CDR3nt: TGTGCCAGCAGTTTACAACAGGGGTATTCAGGAAACACCATATATTTT
j_gene: TRBJ2-7; v_gene: TRBV19; d_gene: TRBD1; abundance: .; CDR3aa: CASSYGTGAYEQYF; CDR3nt: TGTGCCAGTAGTTACGGGACAGGGGCCTACGAGCAGTACTTC
j_gene: TRBJ2-7; v_gene: TRBV6-5; d_gene: .; abundance: once; CDR3aa: CASSYNFGYEQYF; CDR3nt: TGTGCCAGCAGTTACAACTTTGGTTACGAGCAGTACTTC
j_gene: TRBJ2-3; v_gene: TRBV13; d_gene: .; abundance: .; CDR3aa: CASSLTGTDTQYF; CDR3nt: TGTGCCAGCAGCTTAACAGGCACAGATACGCAGTATTTT
j_gene: TRBJ2-2; v_gene: TRBV19; d_gene: .; abundance: .; CDR3aa: CASSLTGGVGTGELFF; CDR3nt: TGTGCCAGTAGTCTCACCGGCGGGGTGGGTACCGGGGAGCTGTTTTTT
j_gene: TRBJ2-5; v_gene: TRBV6-1; d_gene: .; abundance: .; CDR3aa: CASSDPSGTQYF; CDR3nt: TGTGCCAGCAGTGACCCATCCGGGACCCAGTACTTC
j_gene: TRBJ2-3; v_gene: TRBV4-3; d_gene: .; abundance: .; CDR3aa: CASSQWASLTDTQYF; CDR3nt: TGCGCCAGCAGCCAATGGGCTAGCCTCACAGATACGCAGTATTTT
j_gene: TRBJ2-3; v_gene: TRBV13; d_gene: TRBD2; abundance: .; CDR3aa: CASTTLGLAGDGITDTQYF; CDR3nt: TGTGCCAGCACCACGCTGGGACTAGCGGGAGATGGTATCACAGATACGCAGTATTTT
j_gene: TRBJ2-3; v_gene: TRBV13; d_gene: TRBD1; abundance: .; CDR3aa: CASSLGTGGGTDTQYF; CDR3nt: TGTGCCAGCAGCTTAGGGACAGGGGGCGGCACAGATACGCAGTATTTT
j_gene: TRBJ1-1; v_gene: TRBV29-1; d_gene: TRBD1; abundance: .; CDR3aa: CSATTGRTEAFF; CDR3nt: TGCAGCGCCACGACAGGGCGAACTGAAGCTTTCTTT
j_gene: TRBJ2-7; v_gene: TRBV18; d_gene: TRBD2; abundance: .; CDR3aa: CVSTTDRGGGYEQYF; CDR3nt: TGTGTCAGCACCACCGACCGTGGGGGGGGCTACGAGCAGTACTTC
j_gene: TRBJ1-1; v_gene: TRBV19; d_gene: TRBD1; abundance: .; CDR3aa: CASQDRRLEAFF; CDR3nt: TGTGCCAGTCAGGACAGGAGACTTGAAGCTTTCTTT
j_gene: TRBJ2-7; v_gene: TRBV5-1; d_gene: TRBD2; abundance: .; CDR3aa: CASSLERSTGGWQYF; CDR3nt: TGCGCCAGCAGCTTGGAGCGCAGCACGGGGGGATGGCAGTACTTC
j_gene: TRBJ1-6; v_gene: TRBV28; d_gene: .; abundance: once; CDR3aa: CASSSPGGNSPLHF; CDR3nt: TGTGCCAGCAGCTCCCCGGGAGGTAATTCACCCCTCCACTTT
j_gene: TRBJ1-1; v_gene: TRBV2; d_gene: TRBD1; abundance: .; CDR3aa: CAREDRASTEAFF; CDR3nt: TGTGCCAGGGAGGACAGGGCATCCACTGAAGCTTTCTTT
j_gene: TRBJ2-7; v_gene: TRBV13; d_gene: TRBD1; abundance: .; CDR3aa: CASSLGGTGPSYEQYF; CDR3nt: TGTGCCAGCAGCTTAGGTGGGACAGGGCCCTCCTACGAGCAGTACTTC
j_gene: TRBJ2-1; v_gene: TRBV4-1; d_gene: TRBD2; abundance: .; CDR3aa: CASSPRGAGVDEQFF; CDR3nt: TGCGCCAGCAGCCCAAGAGGAGCGGGAGTCGATGAGCAGTTCTTC
j_gene: TRBJ1-2; v_gene: TRBV11-2; d_gene: TRBD1; abundance: .; CDR3aa: CASSLSRAGGLGGYTF; CDR3nt: TGTGCCAGCAGCTTATCGCGGGCAGGGGGCCTTGGTGGCTACACCTTC
j_gene: TRBJ2-2; v_gene: TRBV3-1/TRBV3-2; d_gene: .; abundance: .; CDR3aa: CASSQGDSYTGELFF; CDR3nt: TGTGCCAGCAGCCAAGGGGACTCCTACACCGGGGAGCTGTTTTTT
j_gene: TRBJ1-5; v_gene: TRBV9; d_gene: TRBD1; abundance: .; CDR3aa: CASSPPLSGGKSNQPQHF; CDR3nt: TGTGCCAGCAGCCCTCCTCTCTCAGGGGGCAAGAGCAATCAGCCCCAGCATTTT
j_gene: TRBJ2-7; v_gene: TRBV4-3; d_gene: .; abundance: once; CDR3aa: CASSPPQGPITYEQYF; CDR3nt: TGCGCCAGCAGCCCTCCACAGGGCCCTATCACCTACGAGCAGTACTTC
j_gene: TRBJ2-1; v_gene: TRBV18; d_gene: TRBD2; abundance: .; CDR3aa: CASSQLANTYNEQFF; CDR3nt: TGTGCCAGCTCACAACTAGCGAATACCTACAATGAGCAGTTCTTC
j_gene: TRBJ2-1; v_gene: TRBV6-5; d_gene: TRBD2; abundance: .; CDR3aa: CASSYPGLAGHEQFF; CDR3nt: TGTGCCAGCAGTTACCCAGGACTAGCGGGACATGAGCAGTTCTTC
j_gene: TRBJ1-2; v_gene: TRBV18; d_gene: TRBD1; abundance: .; CDR3aa: CASSPTTGDYGYTF; CDR3nt: TGTGCCAGCTCACCGACGACAGGGGACTATGGCTACACCTTC
j_gene: TRBJ2-7; v_gene: TRBV12-5; d_gene: .; abundance: .; CDR3aa: CASGLGPREQYF; CDR3nt: TGTGCTAGTGGTTTGGGGCCCCGGGAACAGTACTTC
j_gene: TRBJ1-1; v_gene: TRBV7-2; d_gene: .; abundance: .; CDR3aa: CASSCTSGQRCPNTEAFF; CDR3nt: TGTGCCAGCAGCTGTACCTCAGGACAGCGATGTCCGAACACTGAAGCTTTCTTT
j_gene: TRBJ2-1; v_gene: TRBV4-3; d_gene: TRBD2; abundance: once; CDR3aa: CASSQEWTSGEQFF; CDR3nt: TGCGCCAGCAGCCAGGAATGGACTAGCGGTGAGCAGTTCTTC
j_gene: TRBJ1-4; v_gene: TRBV5-4; d_gene: TRBD1; abundance: .; CDR3aa: CASSQAGQGDEKLFF; CDR3nt: TGTGCCAGCAGCCAGGCGGGACAGGGAGATGAAAAACTGTTTTTT
j_gene: TRBJ2-3; v_gene: TRBV4-3; d_gene: TRBD2; abundance: .; CDR3aa: CASRAGAGDTQYF; CDR3nt: TGCGCCAGCAGAGCGGGAGCTGGAGATACGCAGTATTTT
j_gene: TRBJ1-2; v_gene: TRBV12-3/TRBV12-4; d_gene: .; abundance: .; CDR3aa: CASSLGGNYGYTF; CDR3nt: TGTGCCAGCAGTTTAGGCGGGAACTATGGCTACACCTTC
j_gene: TRBJ2-7; v_gene: TRBV28; d_gene: TRBD1; abundance: .; CDR3aa: CASSKGGQGGFDEQYF; CDR3nt: TGTGCCAGCAGTAAAGGGGGACAGGGCGGGTTTGACGAGCAGTACTTC